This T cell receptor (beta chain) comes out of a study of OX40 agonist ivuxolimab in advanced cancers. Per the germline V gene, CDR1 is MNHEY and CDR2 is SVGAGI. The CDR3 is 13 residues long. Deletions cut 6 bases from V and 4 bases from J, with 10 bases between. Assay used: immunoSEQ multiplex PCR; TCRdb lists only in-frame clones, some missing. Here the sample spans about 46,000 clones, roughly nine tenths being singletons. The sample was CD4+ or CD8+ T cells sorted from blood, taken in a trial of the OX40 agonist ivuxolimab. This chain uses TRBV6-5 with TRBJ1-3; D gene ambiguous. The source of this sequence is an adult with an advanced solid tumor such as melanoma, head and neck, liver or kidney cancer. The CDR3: CASSLLVGNTIYF. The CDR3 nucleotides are TGTGCCAGCAGCCTACTAGTCGGAAACACCATATATTTT.